Presented here are 24 T cell receptor beta chains from one specimen sequenced in a study of blood T cells in healthy people across ages. Together with a sample-barcoded 5' primer, a J-beta primer mix was included in a second PCR lasting about 7 to 11 cycles. TCRdb used MiXCR to reprocess the 5' RACE reads, holding one entry per CDR3 protein. Of 600,000 to 650,000 distinct CDR3 sequences listed, roughly 53% were seen once; the top ten hold about two fifths. The specimen was blood. Receptor source: a man between 60 and 70 years old in good health.

This clonotype has a handful of counts. The rearrangement uses TRBV20-1 and TRBJ2-4; D is possibly TRBD1 or TRBD2 (5 bases each). Matching the DNA end better, TRBJ2-7 makes the J call doubtful. The CDR3 is made up of 13 amino acids. Germline V gene lookup returns CDR1 DFQATT and CDR2 SNEGSKA (reference sequence). This CDR3 reads CSAREGREYEQYF. For the CDR3, the DNA is TGCAGTGCTAGAGAGGGACGAGAATACGAGCAGTACTTC.

The rearrangement joins TRBV20-1 to TRBJ2-7; D uncertain. The length of the CDR3 is 12 residues. CDR1 is DFQATT and CDR2 is SNEGSKA in the germline V gene (reference sequence). Trimming cost V 3 bases and J 2 bases, with 8 bases left between them. The CDR3 bases are TGCAGTGCTAGGACGTACGCCTACGAGCAGTACTTC. Translating it yields CSARTYAYEQYF.

This clonotype was recorded many times. V is TRBV20-1 and J is TRBJ2-5, with D unresolved. Trimming pared 0 bases from V and 2 bases from J, leaving 10 bases between. CDR3 length equals 14 residues. Germline lookup yields CDR1 DFQATT and CDR2 SNEGSKA (reference sequence). CDR3 loop: CSARDRLVQETQYF. CDR3 nucleotide sequence: TGCAGTGCTAGAGACCGATTAGTACAAGAGACCCAGTACTTC.

The chain has TRBV4-1 and TRBJ2-7; D is perhaps TRBD1 or TRBD2 (5 bases each). The V end lost 0 bases, the J end lost 3 bases, and 12 bases lay between the germline ends. The CDR3 spans 15 residues. In germline, CDR1 is MGHRA, CDR2 YSYEKL. The CDR3 DNA is TGCGCCAGCAGCCAAGAAGGAGGCAGGGACTACGAGCAGTACTTC. Translation gives CASSQEGGRDYEQYF.

CDR3 sequence: CAIRDPLGPYNEQFF. CDR3 sequence (DNA): TGTGCCATCAGGGACCCTTTGGGCCCCTACAATGAGCAGTTCTTC. The chain recombines TRBV10-3 with TRBJ2-1, with no clear D. Trimming took off 6 bases at V and 2 bases at J, with 14 bases between the two ends. This CDR3 has 15 residues. Germline-derived CDR1 and CDR2 are ENHRY and SYGVKD.

The chain has TRBV12-3 or TRBV12-4 and TRBJ1-4; D unresolved. V was cut by 5 bases and J by 7 bases, with 11 bases left in between. The CDR3 is 13 amino acids. CDR3 nucleotides: TGTGCCAGCAGTCCGAGGGTTTCTGAAAAACTGTTTTTT. Translating gives CASSPRVSEKLFF.

On this clonotype itself: Mismatch with germline at one junction end may stem from a read error. This chain's CDR3 is CAGSLAGVNYEQYF. CDR3 bases: TGTGCCGGCAGCCTAGCGGGGGTAAACTACGAGCAGTACTTC. The chain combines TRBV12-3 or TRBV12-4 with TRBJ2-7; 10 positions agree with TRBD2. The CDR3 contains 14 residues.

V gene TRBV12-5 combines with J gene TRBJ2-1; 10 bases are a match to TRBD1. The germline V gene encodes CDR1 LGHNT and CDR2 FRNRAP. The CDR3 totals 13 residues. Trimming removed 5 bases from V and 9 bases from J; junction bases left unmatched: 4. This CDR3 reads CASGGGTGAEQFF. CDR3 in DNA: TGTGCTAGTGGTGGCGGGACAGGGGCTGAGCAGTTCTTC.

This clonotype was seen a few times. A clone one base away is much larger, so this may be a read error. This CDR3 is missing its conserved last phenylalanine or tryptophan, likely due to a read error. The chain employs TRBV12-3 or TRBV12-4 and TRBJ2-3; D unresolved. The CDR3 has 14 residues. The CDR3 sequence: CASSFRVRGDAQYS. CDR3 DNA sequence: TGTGCCAGCAGTTTTAGAGTGAGAGGAGATGCGCAGTATTCT.

Turning to this clonotype: This may arise from a read error, as a much more abundant clone is one base away. The chain uses TRBV4-2 and TRBJ2-2; D unclear. CDR1 is LGHNA, CDR2 YNFKEQ, per germline. This CDR3 comprises 12 residues. CDR3 sequence (DNA): TGTACCAGCAGCCACACCACCGGGGAGCTGTTTTTT. This gives the protein CTSSHTTGELFF.

The rearrangement links TRBV28 to TRBJ1-2; a possible D gene is TRBD1 (5 bases). The CDR3 totals 13 residues. The germline CDR1 and CDR2 sequences are MDHEN and SYDVKM. V shed 6 bases and J shed 3 bases, with 11 bases lying between them. In nucleotides, the CDR3 is TGTGCCAGCAGATCCCCGGGGGACTATGGCTACACCTTC. Amino acid sequence: CASRSPGDYGYTF.

The rearrangement joins TRBV19 to TRBJ1-1; D gene unclear. This CDR3 has 13 residues. The V end lost 3 bases, the J end lost 5 bases, and 10 bases lay between the germline ends. The germline V gene encodes CDR1 LNHDA and CDR2 SQIVND (reference sequence). CDR3 bases: TGTGCCAGTAGTATGGCCGGAGATACTGAAGCTTTCTTT. This translates into CASSMAGDTEAFF.

The count of this clonotype is one. The chain joins TRBV14 to TRBJ2-4; 9 bases line up with TRBD1. The DNA end favors TRBJ2-7, so the J call may be wrong. In germline, CDR1 is SGHDN, CDR2 FVKESK. The CDR3 contains 15 residues. This chain's CDR3 is CASSQRTGDYYEQYF. Written as DNA, the CDR3 is TGTGCCAGCAGCCAGAGGACAGGGGACTACTACGAGCAGTACTTC.

This clonotype was found a few times. The CDR3 DNA sequence: TGTGCCAGCAGTGACGAGCGGGGGGGCCTTGGAGAGACCCAGTACTTC. Its translation is CASSDERGGLGETQYF. The chain couples TRBV2 to TRBJ2-5, with TRBD2 matching over 10 bases. The CDR3 runs 16 residues. With V trimmed by 3 bases and J by 4 bases, 8 bases remained unmatched. CDR1 SNHLY and CDR2 FYNNEI come from the germline V gene.

The CDR3 protein is CASSLVVGSTDTQYF. Here the CDR3 DNA reads TGTGCCAGCAGCTTAGTGGTGGGGAGCACAGATACGCAGTATTTT. The chain recombines TRBV7-9 with TRBJ2-3; D unresolved. CDR3 size: 15 residues. V lost 1 base to trimming and J lost 0 bases, with 8 bases between them. The germline CDR1 and CDR2 sequences are SEHNR and FQNEAQ (reference sequence).

The V gene is TRBV12-3 or TRBV12-4, the J gene TRBJ2-3, with D possibly matching TRBD2 (5 bases). V was pared by 6 bases and J by 5 bases, with 15 bases between. The length of the CDR3 is 14 residues. The CDR3 DNA reads as TGTGCCAGCAGCCTAGGACCCGCGGGAGATACGCAGTATTTT. It specifies CASSLGPAGDTQYF.

This clonotype was counted only a few times. The rearrangement uses TRBV6-5 and TRBJ1-2; D is unresolved. The V gene's germline CDR1 is MNHEY and CDR2 SVGAGI. The CDR3 is 14 amino acids. Trimming pared 0 bases from V and 4 bases from J, leaving 9 bases between. CDR3 protein: CASSYSTGVYGYTF. For the CDR3, the DNA is TGTGCCAGCAGTTACTCAACCGGGGTCTATGGCTACACCTTC.

This clonotype was counted ten times or more. The V call is TRBV20-1, the J call TRBJ1-2; TRBD1 agrees at 8 bases. The CDR3 totals 13 residues. V shed 6 bases and J 7 bases; nucleotides not matched to a gene: 10. Germline CDR1 and CDR2: DFQATT and SNEGSKA (reference sequence). CDR3 sequence (DNA): TGCAGTGCGAACATGGCGGACAGGGTTGGCTACACCTTC. Translating it yields CSANMADRVGYTF.

The chain is built from TRBV2 and TRBJ2-2; 7 nucleotides match TRBD1. Germline values: CDR1 SNHLY, CDR2 FYNNEI. V shed 8 bases and J 1 base; nucleotides not matched to a gene: 7. The CDR3 sequence is 15 residues long. This CDR3 reads CASLVRGMNTGELFF. CDR3 DNA: TGTGCCAGCTTGGTCAGGGGGATGAACACCGGGGAGCTGTTTTTT.

The CDR3 loop reads CASSLVRTGDSRADTQYF. DNA of the CDR3: TGTGCCAGCAGCTTGGTCCGGACAGGAGATTCTAGGGCAGATACGCAGTATTTT. The gene calls are TRBV5-5 and TRBJ2-3; 7 bases line up with TRBD1. Germline values: CDR1 SGHKS, CDR2 YYEKEE (reference sequence). Trimming at V came to 0 bases and at J to 4 bases, leaving 14 bases not matched to a gene. CDR3 length: 18 amino acids.

This chain uses TRBV7-8 with TRBJ2-7; D remains unclear. The J call may not be correct, given that the DNA end is closer to TRBJ2-5. Germline V gives CDR1 SGHVS, CDR2 FQNEAQ. This CDR3 region has 13 residues. For the CDR3, the DNA is TGTGCCAGCAGCTTAGACCCGCCGGGGACCCAGTACTTC. This encodes CASSLDPPGTQYF.

The chain employs TRBV12-3 or TRBV12-4 and TRBJ2-5, with 12 nucleotides matching TRBD2. There are 14 residues in the CDR3. The V gene end was trimmed by 6 bases and the J gene end by 3 bases; junction bases not matched to a gene: 2. CDR3 nucleotide sequence: TGTGCCAGCAGGAGGACTAGCGGGGAAGAGACCCAGTACTTC. It yields the protein CASRRTSGEETQYF.

In nucleotides, the CDR3 is TGTGCCAGCAAGGGCGACTACAGCACAGATACGCAGTATTTT. As protein: CASKGDYSTDTQYF. V and J are TRBV2 and TRBJ2-3; D possibly corresponds to TRBD2 (5 bases). The CDR3 runs 14 residues. Trimming removed 7 bases at V and 0 bases at J, with 11 bases between. Germline values: CDR1 SNHLY, CDR2 FYNNEI. The whole variable domain, remainder taken from reference TRBV2 and TRBJ2-3, is EPEVTQTPSHQVTQMGQEVILRCVPISNHLYFYWYRQILGQKVEFLVSFYNNEISEKSEIFDDQFSVERPDGSNFTLKIRSTKLEDSAMYFCASKGDYSTDTQYFGPGTRLTVL.

This clonotype was seen a handful of times. The V call is TRBV5-8, the J call TRBJ2-1, with 8 bases matching TRBD1. The germline V gene has CDR1 SGHTS and CDR2 YDEGEE. The trim removed 2 bases at V and 0 bases at J, leaving 10 bases unmatched. This CDR3 spans 18 amino acids. The CDR3 coding sequence is TGTGCCAGCAGCTTACAGGGGGGATCCATCAGCTCCTACAATGAGCAGTTCTTC. Translated, it gives CASSLQGGSISSYNEQFF.